Listed below are T cell receptor beta chains from one sample, sequenced in a study of Ad26.COV2.S vaccination and SARS-CoV-2 variants. Sequencing was performed with immunoSEQ multiplex PCR; in TCRdb, only in-frame clones are kept and a portion is missing. The repertoire includes nearly 400,000 clones, about 91% of them detected once, and about 2% sits in the top ten. The sequencing here drew on peripheral blood, taken in a trial of Ad26.COV2.S vaccine versus placebo. The receptors stem from a person aged 18-60 years who received the Ad26.COV2.S COVID-19 vaccine or a placebo. Both conserved end residues are part of each CDR3. Fields, in order: clone size, D gene, J gene, V gene, CDR3 protein, CDR3 DNA. The D gene is left open where the match is weak. Clone size appears in some rows only: once, few, many, or a class for an expanded clone.

>NA|NA|TRBJ2-7|TRBV28
CASGPGGSYEQYF
TGTGCCAGCGGGCCCGGAGGCTCCTACGAGCAGTACTTC
>NA|TRBD1|TRBJ1-2|TRBV18
CASSPQGTGGYGYTF
TGTGCCAGCTCACCACAAGGGACAGGGGGCTATGGCTACACCTTC
>NA|NA|TRBJ1-2|TRBV12-3/TRBV12-4
CASSPGESSYTF
TGTGCCAGCAGCCCCGGCGAGAGTAGCTACACCTTC
>NA|TRBD1|TRBJ2-7|TRBV30
CAWSTGTGVGEQYF
TGTGCCTGGAGTACCGGGACAGGGGTGGGCGAGCAGTACTTC
>once|NA|TRBJ1-4|TRBV5-6
CASSLAWGEKLFF
TGTGCCAGCAGCTTGGCTTGGGGGGAAAAACTGTTTTTT
>NA|TRBD2|TRBJ2-3|TRBV29-1
CSVDGDSGSGTDTQYF
TGCAGCGTTGATGGAGATAGCGGGAGCGGCACAGATACGCAGTATTTT
>many|TRBD1|TRBJ2-2|TRBV4-2
CASSRGTGGSGELFF
TGTGCCAGCAGCAGAGGGACAGGGGGTTCGGGGGAGCTGTTTTTT
>NA|TRBD1|TRBJ1-2|TRBV19
CASSPRQGVGYGYTF
TGTGCCAGTAGTCCTCGACAGGGAGTGGGCTATGGCTACACCTTC
>NA|TRBD1|TRBJ1-2|TRBV12-5
CASGPGTGAYGYTF
TGTGCTAGTGGTCCCGGGACAGGGGCCTATGGCTACACCTTC
>NA|TRBD1|TRBJ1-5|TRBV27
CASSFRGGPQHF
TGTGCCAGCAGTTTCAGGGGGGGGCCCCAGCATTTT
>NA|TRBD1|TRBJ2-2|TRBV27
CASKRLGGSGELFF
TGTGCCAGCAAACGTTTAGGGGGCTCCGGGGAGCTGTTTTTT
>NA|TRBD2|TRBJ2-7|TRBV3-1/TRBV3-2
CASSPPRSSGRDYEQYF
TGTGCCAGCAGCCCCCCTCGGAGTAGCGGGAGGGACTACGAGCAGTACTTC
>NA|NA|TRBJ1-1|TRBV28
CASSHPGAFF
TGTGCCAGCAGTCACCCCGGGGCTTTCTTT
>NA|NA|TRBJ1-1|TRBV11-3
CASNKELNTEAFF
TGTGCCAGCAACAAGGAGTTGAACACTGAAGCTTTCTTT
>once|TRBD1|TRBJ1-3|TRBV11-1
CASSSRTGIGNTIYF
TGTGCCAGCAGCTCAAGGACAGGGATCGGAAACACCATATATTTT
>NA|NA|TRBJ1-2|TRBV7-2
CASSPGPYGYTF
TGTGCCAGCAGCCCCGGCCCCTATGGCTACACCTTC
>NA|NA|TRBJ2-1|TRBV7-8
CASSFKIYNEQFF
TGTGCCAGCAGCTTTAAGATATACAATGAGCAGTTCTTC
>NA|NA|TRBJ2-3|TRBV5-1
CASRRASGGGSTDTQYF
TGCGCCAGCAGACGGGCTAGCGGAGGGGGAAGCACAGATACGCAGTATTTT
>NA|TRBD1|TRBJ2-1|TRBV27
CASRGQGRSYNEQFF
TGTGCCAGCAGGGGACAGGGACGCTCCTACAATGAGCAGTTCTTC
>NA|NA|TRBJ2-4|TRBV27
CASSPIQGNLAKNIQYF
TGTGCCAGCAGTCCGATCCAGGGCAACTTAGCCAAAAACATTCAGTACTTC
>few|NA|TRBJ2-1|TRBV29-1
CSVALPTYNEQFF
TGCAGCGTTGCCCTACCCACCTACAATGAGCAGTTCTTC
>NA|NA|TRBJ2-3|TRBV14
CASSQGRANTQYF
TGTGCCAGCAGCCAAGGAAGGGCAAATACGCAGTATTTT
>NA|NA|TRBJ2-7|TRBV5-6
CASSTGLGGLGSYEQYF
TGTGCCAGCAGCACTGGCCTTGGGGGGCTAGGATCCTACGAGCAGTACTTC
>NA|NA|TRBJ2-5|TRBV5-1
CASSPTGPEETQYF
TGCGCCAGCAGCCCAACCGGGCCTGAAGAGACCCAGTACTTC
>NA|NA|TRBJ2-1|TRBV28
CASSLSRGSYNEQFF
TGTGCCAGCAGTTTGTCGCGCGGGTCCTACAATGAGCAGTTCTTC
>NA|TRBD1|TRBJ1-1|TRBV12-3/TRBV12-4
CASTLTGVTEAFF
TGTGCCAGCACCCTGACAGGGGTCACTGAAGCTTTCTTT
>few|NA|TRBJ2-7|TRBV6-4
CASRFKEGYEQYF
TGTGCCAGCAGATTCAAGGAGGGCTACGAGCAGTACTTC
>NA|NA|TRBJ1-1|TRBV3-1/TRBV3-2
CASSLTYGGNTEAFF
TGTGCCAGCAGCCTGACTTACGGGGGGAACACTGAAGCTTTCTTT
>once|NA|TRBJ2-5|TRBV28
CASSTDWGTWTQYF
TGTGCCAGCAGTACAGACTGGGGGACGTGGACCCAGTACTTC
>NA|NA|TRBJ2-3|TRBV9
CASSVASGISTDTQYF
TGTGCCAGCAGCGTAGCCTCGGGGATAAGCACAGATACGCAGTATTTT
>NA|NA|TRBJ1-2|TRBV9
CASSGTGLGDYGYTF
TGTGCCAGCAGCGGCACAGGGCTCGGGGACTATGGCTACACCTTC
>NA|NA|TRBJ2-3|TRBV6-5
CASSPPGFDTQYF
TGTGCCAGCAGCCCGCCAGGTTTCGATACGCAGTATTTT
>once|NA|TRBJ1-2|TRBV4-2
CASSSLGRGMGGYTF
TGTGCCAGCAGCTCCCTAGGTAGGGGGATGGGTGGCTACACCTTC
>NA|NA|TRBJ2-5|TRBV9
CASSVAGTEKTQYF
TGTGCCAGCAGCGTAGCGGGAACGGAGAAGACCCAGTACTTC
>NA|NA|TRBJ1-1|TRBV2
CASSVDSHTEAFF
TGTGCCAGCAGTGTAGATAGTCACACTGAAGCTTTCTTT
>NA|NA|TRBJ2-2|TRBV19
CASSIGQGVNTGELFF
TGTGCCAGTAGTATCGGCCAGGGAGTGAACACCGGGGAGCTGTTTTTT
>NA|NA|TRBJ2-2|TRBV5-1
CASSLDLAGELFF
TGCGCCAGCAGCTTGGACCTCGCCGGGGAGCTGTTTTTT
>NA|NA|TRBJ1-4|TRBV27
CASRSGNSNEKLFF
TGTGCCAGCAGGTCAGGGAATTCTAATGAAAAACTGTTTTTT
>NA|TRBD1|TRBJ1-5|TRBV28
CASTTGSQPQHF
TGTGCCAGCACGACAGGGAGTCAGCCCCAGCATTTT
>NA|NA|TRBJ1-2|TRBV19
CASIGGLPYAYTF
TGTGCCAGTATTGGGGGCCTACCCTATGCCTACACCTTC
>few|NA|TRBJ1-3|TRBV28
CASGDPVMNTIYF
TGTGCCAGCGGAGACCCGGTAATGAACACCATATATTTT
>NA|TRBD2|TRBJ2-1|TRBV5-1
CASSPGLAGSIEQFF
TGCGCCAGCAGCCCGGGACTAGCGGGGAGCATTGAGCAGTTCTTC
>NA|NA|TRBJ1-2|TRBV5-6
CASSSRLARGNDGYTF
TGTGCCAGCAGTTCCCGACTTGCACGGGGGAACGATGGCTACACCTTC
>NA|NA|TRBJ1-5|TRBV12-5
CASGLENRPGENLNSNQPQHF
TGTGCTAGTGGTTTGGAAAATCGCCCGGGAGAAAACCTGAATAGCAATCAGCCCCAGCATTTT
>NA|NA|TRBJ2-1|TRBV24-1
CATSDFNGRSYNEQFF
TGTGCCACCAGTGACTTTAACGGGCGCTCCTACAATGAGCAGTTCTTC
>NA|NA|TRBJ2-1|TRBV4-1
CASSLYNEQFF
TGCGCCAGCAGTCTGTACAATGAGCAGTTCTTC
>NA|TRBD2|TRBJ2-7|TRBV4-3
CASSQGAGAGNYEQYF
TGCGCCAGCAGCCAAGGGGCCGGAGCGGGGAACTACGAGCAGTACTTC